This passage covers 32 T cell receptor beta chains from one sample sequenced in a study of T cell responses to AZD1222 COVID-19 vaccine. Sequencing used immunoSEQ multiplex PCR; TCRdb keeps in-frame clones, though not all of them. This sample has 150,000 to 180,000 clones, with roughly 90% found just once. The specimen was peripheral blood, collected on day 0 of AZD1222 vaccination. These receptor sequences come from an adult in good health.

The genes are TRBV24-1 and TRBJ1-2, with D unresolved. CDR3 length equals 14 residues. Germline assignment: CDR1 KGHDR and CDR2 SFDVKD. With 1 base removed from V and 2 bases from J, the gap between germline ends came to 7 bases. The CDR3 nucleotides are TGTGCCACCAGTGATTTTTACAGCAACTATGGCTACACCTTC. As protein: CATSDFYSNYGYTF.

The gene calls are TRBV20-1 and TRBJ2-5; no definite D call. The CDR3 covers 10 residues. The germline V and J ends were trimmed by 3 bases and 5 bases, with 4 bases remaining between them. Germline CDR1 reads DFQATT; CDR2 reads SNEGSKA (reference sequence). CDR3 loop: CSASYETQYF. In nucleotides, the CDR3 is TGCAGTGCTAGTTATGAGACCCAGTACTTC.

The chain carries TRBV27 and TRBJ2-2; D unclear. Per germline, CDR1 MNHEY and CDR2 SMNVEV (reference sequence). Trimming removed 5 bases at V and 6 bases at J, with 10 bases between. This CDR3 has 13 residues. The CDR3 sequence: CASSARAPGELFF. As DNA, the CDR3 is TGTGCCAGCAGTGCACGGGCCCCCGGGGAGCTGTTTTTT.

This clone was seen once. The chain is built from TRBV20-1 and TRBJ2-3; the D is unclear. Germline V gene lookup returns CDR1 DFQATT and CDR2 SNEGSKA (reference sequence). This CDR3 contains 11 residues. Deletions cut 2 bases from V and 2 bases from J, with 2 bases between. The CDR3 reads CSARYTDTQYF. The CDR3 nucleotides are TGCAGTGCTAGATACACAGATACGCAGTATTTT.

The chain couples TRBV9 to TRBJ2-7; D unresolved. The CDR3 loop spans 12 amino acids. Germline CDR1 is SGDLS and CDR2 is YYNGEE. With 6 bases removed from V and 4 bases from J, the gap between germline ends came to 11 bases. CDR3 sequence: CASNSRAYEQYF. CDR3 nucleotide sequence: TGTGCCAGCAATTCTCGAGCGTACGAGCAGTACTTC. The full variable domain, in which reference TRBV9 and TRBJ2-7 provide the parts outside the CDR3, is DSGVTQTPKHLITATGQRVTLRCSPRSGDLSVYWYQQSLDQGLQFLIQYYNGEERAKGNILERFSAQQFPDLHSELNLSSLELGDSALYFCASNSRAYEQYFGPGTRLTVT.

The chain links TRBV5-6 to TRBJ1-5; D remains unclear. V shed 3 bases and J shed 9 bases, with 10 bases lying between them. The CDR3 length is 12 residues. Looked up from germline, CDR1 is SGHDT and CDR2 is YYEEEE. The CDR3 protein is CASSSRFSPQHF. In nucleotides, the CDR3 is TGTGCCAGCAGCTCCCGGTTTTCGCCCCAGCATTTT.

This clone appeared a few times. The chain has TRBV7-9 and TRBJ1-1; D remains unclear. Deletions cut 2 bases from V and 0 bases from J, with 7 bases between. The CDR3 length is 14 residues. Germline V CDR1 and CDR2: SEHNR, FQNEAQ (reference sequence). CDR3 in DNA: TGTGCCAGCAGCTTACCGGGTATGAACACTGAAGCTTTCTTT. It specifies CASSLPGMNTEAFF.

The chain employs TRBV19 and TRBJ1-1, with D unresolved. Germline V gene data show CDR1 as LNHDA and CDR2 as SQIVND (reference sequence). CDR3 size: 17 residues. Trimming cost V 3 bases and J 1 base, with 18 bases left between them. CDR3 residues: CASSILTLSQRNTEAFF. The CDR3 region has the DNA TGTGCCAGTAGTATCCTAACCCTGTCCCAGAGGAACACTGAAGCTTTCTTT.

V and J are TRBV5-6 and TRBJ2-7; D not certain. Germline V CDR1 and CDR2: SGHDT, YYEEEE. With 0 bases removed from V and 2 bases from J, the gap between germline ends came to 3 bases. The CDR3 is 12 amino acids. The CDR3 nucleotides are TGTGCCAGCAGCTTGGCCGCCTACGAGCAGTACTTC. Its translation: CASSLAAYEQYF.

V gene TRBV20-1 combines with J gene TRBJ1-5, with D tentatively TRBD1 (5 bases). Germline CDR1 is DFQATT and CDR2 is SNEGSKA (reference sequence). V lost 3 bases and J lost 6, with 12 bases in between. CDR3 length: 13 residues. The CDR3 bases are TGCAGTGCTAGTACCGGGGCGGGTCAGCCCCAGCATTTT. It yields the protein CSASTGAGQPQHF.

The chain uses TRBV11-2 and TRBJ2-5; TRBD1 agrees at 8 bases. V dropped 3 bases and J dropped 1; count of bases not matched to a gene: 4. The CDR3 is 15 amino acids. The V gene's germline CDR1 is SGHAT and CDR2 FQNNGV. CDR3: CASSFRTGSQETQYF. The CDR3 DNA reads TGTGCCAGCAGCTTCAGGACAGGGTCCCAAGAGACCCAGTACTTC.

The chain recombines TRBV4-1 with TRBJ1-2; tentatively, D is TRBD1 (6 bases). The CDR3 is 14 residues long. The V gene lost 2 bases and the J gene lost 4 bases, with 11 bases spanning the gap. Per germline, CDR1 MGHRA and CDR2 YSYEKL. The CDR3 here is CASSQPGQFYGYTF. The CDR3 region has the DNA TGCGCCAGCAGCCAACCCGGACAGTTCTATGGCTACACCTTC.

This clone has only one observation. V usage is TRBV9 and J usage is TRBJ1-2, with D possibly matching TRBD1 (5 bases). Germline CDR1 SGDLS, CDR2 YYNGEE. V shed 0 bases and J shed 2 bases, with 8 bases lying between them. The CDR3 length is 14 residues. CDR3 loop: CASSVGRGNYGYTF. CDR3 DNA sequence: TGTGCCAGCAGCGTAGGAAGGGGAAACTATGGCTACACCTTC.

This clone was counted once. The rearrangement links TRBV9 to TRBJ1-4; D gene unclear. Germline V gene lookup returns CDR1 SGDLS and CDR2 YYNGEE. This CDR3 contains 12 residues. The V end was cut by 3 bases, the J end by 5 bases, with 5 bases between. CDR3: CASSGLNEKLFF. CDR3 bases: TGTGCCAGCAGCGGACTCAATGAAAAACTGTTTTTT.

The chain has TRBV4-3 and TRBJ1-5, with D possibly matching TRBD1 (6 bases). This CDR3 region has 14 residues. Per the germline V gene, CDR1 is LGHNA and CDR2 is YSLEER. V was clipped by 0 bases and J by 6 bases, with 9 bases between them. The CDR3 DNA sequence: TGCGCCAGCAGCCAAGATACAGGGATTCAGCCCCAGCATTTT. Translating it yields CASSQDTGIQPQHF.

J is TRBJ1-1 and V is TRBV19, with D unclear. The length of the CDR3 is 13 residues. Looked up from germline, CDR1 is LNHDA and CDR2 is SQIVND (reference sequence). The V end was cut by 7 bases, the J end by 6 bases, with 15 bases between. CDR3 in DNA: TGTGCCAGTAAACCGGCCCAGGTATCTGAAGCTTTCTTT. This translates into CASKPAQVSEAFF.

This chain uses TRBV11-2 with TRBJ2-3; perhaps TRBD2 as D (5 bases). The CDR3 sequence is 14 residues long. V lost 1 base and J lost 3, with 8 bases in between. Germline V gene lookup returns CDR1 SGHAT and CDR2 FQNNGV. The CDR3 spells CASSLALATDTQYF. In DNA form, the CDR3 reads TGTGCCAGCAGCTTAGCGCTAGCAACAGATACGCAGTATTTT.

The rearrangement links TRBV6-2 or TRBV6-3 to TRBJ1-6; D perhaps matches TRBD1 (6 bases). Per the germline V gene, CDR1 is MNHEY and CDR2 is SVGEGT. With 3 bases removed from V and 13 bases from J, the gap between germline ends came to 13 bases. This CDR3 has 13 amino acids. The CDR3: CASSYGGTRPLHF. CDR3 nucleotide sequence: TGTGCCAGCAGTTATGGGGGGACAAGGCCCCTCCACTTT.

The CDR3 protein is CASSLATAKGNTIYF. CDR3 coding DNA: TGTGCCAGCAGCTTAGCGACGGCAAAGGGAAACACCATATATTTT. The J gene is TRBJ1-3, the V gene TRBV7-8; D gene unclear. V shed 0 bases and J shed 4 bases, with 10 bases lying between them. The CDR3 is 15 amino acids. Germline V gene lookup returns CDR1 SGHVS and CDR2 FQNEAQ.

This clone was detected only a few times. Written as DNA, the CDR3 is TGCGCCAGCAGTTCCACCCAGGGGGCCTCCTATAATTCACCCCTCCACTTT. This translates into CASSSTQGASYNSPLHF. J is TRBJ1-6 and V is TRBV5-1; TRBD1 matches 8 bases. The CDR3 loop spans 17 amino acids. V gave up 5 bases and J gave up 0 bases; unmatched junction bases: 7. Germline V lookup: CDR1 SGHRS, CDR2 YFSETQ. The whole variable domain, filled in from reference TRBV5-1 and TRBJ1-6, reads KAGVTQTPRYLIKTRGQQVTLSCSPISGHRSVSWYQQTPGQGLQFLFEYFSETQRNKGNFPGRFSGRQFSNSRSEMNVSTLELGDSALYLCASSSTQGASYNSPLHFGNGTRLTVT.

This clone was seen just once. The rearrangement joins TRBV6-5 to TRBJ1-1; 9 bases map to TRBD1. This CDR3 has 16 residues. The V gene's germline CDR1 is MNHEY and CDR2 SVGAGI. J gave up 11 bases and V 0 bases, and 13 bases lay outside the gene matches. This CDR3 is CASSYSNRDRGFGAFF. The CDR3 nucleotides read TGTGCCAGCAGTTACTCGAATCGTGACAGGGGGTTCGGGGCTTTCTTT.

The genes are TRBV9 and TRBJ1-1; a possible D gene is TRBD1 (6 bases). Germline loops: CDR1 SGDLS, CDR2 YYNGEE. V lost 3 bases, J lost 1 base, and 10 bases lay in between. The CDR3 extends over 14 amino acids. The CDR3 sequence is CASSARQENTEAFF. The DNA of the CDR3 is TGTGCCAGCAGCGCCAGACAGGAGAACACTGAAGCTTTCTTT.

The DNA of the CDR3 is TGTGCCAGCAGCTTAGAAGGTTCTGTCAAGAGCTACGAGCAGTACTTC. This translates into CASSLEGSVKSYEQYF. This sequence joins TRBV11-3 and TRBJ2-7, with D uncertain. This CDR3 is 16 amino acids long. Germline V CDR1 and CDR2: SGHNT, YENEEA. The V end was cut by 0 bases, the J end by 3 bases, with 15 bases between.

The V and J genes are TRBV6-5 and TRBJ1-1; D gene unclear. V dropped 6 bases and J dropped 0 bases, with 11 bases sitting between them. The CDR3 totals 14 residues. Germline V gene lookup returns CDR1 MNHEY and CDR2 SVGAGI. DNA for the CDR3: TGTGCCAGCAGGGAGCCGGGCCTGAACACTGAAGCTTTCTTT. Translating gives CASREPGLNTEAFF.

CDR3 sequence reads: CASSVERATDTQYF. In DNA form, the CDR3 reads TGTGCCAGCAGCGTCGAGAGGGCCACAGATACGCAGTATTTT. The chain recombines TRBV9 with TRBJ2-3, with D perhaps TRBD2 (5 bases). V was clipped by 2 bases and J by 2 bases, with 9 bases between them. This CDR3 has 14 amino acids. CDR1 is SGDLS, CDR2 YYNGEE, per germline.

The chain joins TRBV24-1 to TRBJ2-3, with 9 positions matching TRBD2. CDR1 is KGHDR and CDR2 is SFDVKD in the germline V gene. V shed 4 bases and J 5 bases; nucleotides not matched to a gene: 9. The CDR3 covers 16 residues. The CDR3 region is CATSDPTSGGVDTQYF. The CDR3 nucleotides are TGTGCCACCAGTGACCCGACTAGCGGAGGGGTAGATACGCAGTATTTT.

The gene calls are TRBV24-1 and TRBJ2-3; 12 bases map to TRBD1. This CDR3 spans 16 amino acids. Unmatched junction bases numbered 8, after V lost 5 bases and J lost 6 bases. The germline V gene encodes CDR1 KGHDR and CDR2 SFDVKD. CDR3 in amino acids: CATSAGQGARTDTQYF. Written as DNA, the CDR3 is TGTGCCACCAGTGCGGGACAGGGGGCTCGAACTGATACGCAGTATTTT.

The chain employs TRBV5-1 and TRBJ1-1; TRBD1 matches at 9 bases. CDR1 is SGHRS and CDR2 is YFSETQ in the germline V gene. V lost 0 bases, J lost 1 base, and 16 bases stayed unmatched. This CDR3 spans 20 amino acids. The CDR3 coding sequence is TGCGCCAGCAGCTTGGGTAGTGGGACAGGGTCCCTTTCCAAGAACACTGAAGCTTTCTTT. Protein product: CASSLGSGTGSLSKNTEAFF. Full variable domain (remainder filled in from reference TRBV5-1 and TRBJ1-1): KAGVTQTPRYLIKTRGQQVTLSCSPISGHRSVSWYQQTPGQGLQFLFEYFSETQRNKGNFPGRFSGRQFSNSRSEMNVSTLELGDSALYLCASSLGSGTGSLSKNTEAFFGQGTRLTVV.

V usage is TRBV5-1 and J usage is TRBJ2-7; D uncertain. Trimming pared 3 bases from V and 4 bases from J, leaving 14 bases between. There are 14 residues in the CDR3. Germline V CDR1 and CDR2: SGHRS, YFSETQ. The CDR3 DNA reads as TGCGCCAGCAGCTCCCCGCCACCCTCATACGAGCAGTACTTC. Translated: CASSSPPPSYEQYF.

V is TRBV25-1 and J is TRBJ1-1; TRBD1 agrees at 7 bases. The CDR3 covers 14 residues. V lost 4 bases to trimming and J lost 3 bases; unmatched junction nucleotides: 5. Germline CDR1 is MGHDK and CDR2 is SYGVNS. The CDR3 region is CASSGGTADTEAFF. The CDR3, as DNA: TGTGCCAGCAGTGGGGGGACAGCCGACACTGAAGCTTTCTTT.

The rearrangement links TRBV6-4 to TRBJ2-3; D is possibly TRBD1 (6 bases). The CDR3 is 16 residues long. Trimming took off 3 bases at V and 4 bases at J, with 17 bases between the two ends. Germline loops: CDR1 MRHNA, CDR2 SNTAGT. CDR3 sequence: CASSEGVTGGADTQYF. In nucleotides, the CDR3 is TGTGCCAGCAGTGAGGGTGTAACTGGGGGCGCAGATACGCAGTATTTT.

The chain has TRBV7-2 and TRBJ1-1, with no clear D. CDR1 and CDR2 (germline): SGHTA, FQGNSA. CDR3 length: 16 amino acids. Deletions cut 2 bases from V and 0 bases from J, with 13 bases between. The DNA of the CDR3 is TGTGCCAGCAGCTTATATGAGGGCAGTATGAACACTGAAGCTTTCTTT. Translation gives CASSLYEGSMNTEAFF. The full variable domain, its missing parts supplied by reference TRBV7-2 and TRBJ1-1, is GAGVSQSPSNKVTEKGKDVELRCDPISGHTALYWYRQSLGQGLEFLIYFQGNSAPDKSGLPSDRFSAERTGGSVSTLTIQRTQQEDSAVYLCASSLYEGSMNTEAFFGQGTRLTVV.